These 14 T cell receptor beta chains were all obtained from the same sample, sequenced in a study of T cell responses to AZD1222 COVID-19 vaccine. TCRdb's copy holds only in-frame clones and misses some; the assay was immunoSEQ multiplex PCR. The repertoire holds around 150,000 clones, with under 95% as singletons. Specimen: peripheral blood, collected 28 days after the second AZD1222 dose. Receptors originate from an adult who received the AZD1222 COVID-19 vaccine.

This chain connects TRBV10-3 to TRBJ1-5, with D unresolved. In germline, CDR1 is ENHRY, CDR2 SYGVKD. The CDR3 has 13 residues. V shed 6 bases and J shed 0 bases, with 6 bases lying between them. Written as DNA, the CDR3 is TGTGCCATCAGCAAAGATAGCAATCAGCCCCAGCATTTT. This codes for CAISKDSNQPQHF.

The J gene is TRBJ2-7, the V gene TRBV4-2, with TRBD2 matching 9 bases. Germline trimming cut 4 bases from V and 7 bases from J; bases unmatched to any gene: 11. CDR1 and CDR2 from the germline V gene are LGHNA and YNFKEQ. The length of the CDR3 is 15 residues. CDR3 in amino acids: CASSLQREAPGEQYF. CDR3 coding DNA: TGTGCCAGCAGCCTCCAGCGGGAGGCACCGGGGGAGCAGTACTTC.

Concerning this clone: Other DNA variants within this sample encode the same CDR3. J is TRBJ2-7 and V is TRBV10-3; D remains ambiguous. Germline CDR1 and CDR2: ENHRY and SYGVKD. Trimming pared 3 bases from V and 0 bases from J, leaving 6 bases between. The CDR3 is made up of 13 amino acids. The CDR3 loop reads CAISDRSSYEQYF. CDR3 coding DNA: TGTGCCATCAGTGACAGGAGCTCCTACGAGCAGTACTTC.

This chain links TRBV18 with TRBJ2-4; unclear D gene. The CDR3 is 16 residues long. With 1 base removed from V and 6 bases from J, the gap between germline ends came to 16 bases. CDR1 and CDR2 (germline): KGHSH, LQKENI. The CDR3: CASSPQDAGPGNIQYF. In DNA form, the CDR3 reads TGTGCCAGCTCACCACAGGACGCCGGGCCTGGAAACATTCAGTACTTC. The variable domain in full, completed from reference TRBV18 and TRBJ2-4, reads NAGVMQNPRHLVRRRGQEARLRCSPMKGHSHVYWYRQLPEEGLKFMVYLQKENIIDESGMPKERFSAEFPKEGPSILRIQQVVRGDSAAYFCASSPQDAGPGNIQYFGAGTRLSVL.

This sequence joins TRBV29-1 and TRBJ1-2, with D perhaps matching TRBD1 (6 bases). V lost 1 base, J lost 5 bases, and 11 bases lay in between. The V gene's germline CDR1 is SQVTM and CDR2 ANQGSEA. The length of the CDR3 is 13 residues. CDR3 in DNA: TGCAGCGTTGAAGTAGGCAGGGGTTATGGCTACACCTTC. Amino acids: CSVEVGRGYGYTF.

The DNA of the CDR3 is TGTGCCAGCAGCCCCCGTCCGGACCCCGGGATCGCAGGGGAGACCCAGTACTTC. As protein: CASSPRPDPGIAGETQYF. This chain connects TRBV11-3 to TRBJ2-5, with D perhaps being TRBD1 or TRBD2 (5 bases each). Trimming removed 5 bases at V and 5 bases at J, with 27 bases between. Germline CDR1 and CDR2: SGHNT and YENEEA. The CDR3 length is 18 residues.

The genes are TRBV3-1 (or the pseudogene TRBV3-2) and TRBJ1-3; D call uncertain. Germline-derived CDR1 and CDR2 are LGHDT and YNNKEL (reference sequence). This CDR3 spans 15 amino acids. The V end lost 4 bases, the J end lost 0 bases, and 10 bases lay between the germline ends. CDR3 in amino acids: CASSRPGSSGNTIYF. Here the CDR3 DNA reads TGTGCCAGCAGCCGACCCGGGAGCTCTGGAAACACCATATATTTT.

CDR3 nucleotide sequence: TGCAGCGTTGTTGTGACAGGGGGCCCTGAAGCTTTCTTT. It specifies CSVVVTGGPEAFF. This chain connects TRBV29-1 to TRBJ1-1; 10 bases match TRBD1. V trimming: 4 bases; J trimming: 6 bases; junction bases outside the gene matches: 5. The CDR3 length is 13 residues. CDR1 and CDR2 (germline): SQVTM, ANQGSEA.

The rearrangement links TRBV18 to TRBJ2-2; no clear D. V dropped 3 bases and J dropped 1 base, with 6 bases sitting between them. CDR1 KGHSH and CDR2 LQKENI come from the germline V gene. This CDR3 contains 14 residues. CDR3 sequence (DNA): TGTGCCAGCTCACCTTCGGGGAACACCGGGGAGCTGTTTTTT. It yields the protein CASSPSGNTGELFF.

The chain couples TRBV6-5 to TRBJ2-3, with a weak D call TRBD2 (5 bases). CDR3 size: 15 residues. V shed 4 bases and J shed 0 bases, with 11 bases lying between them. The V gene's germline CDR1 is MNHEY and CDR2 SVGAGI. Here the CDR3 reads CASSSGTGSTDTQYF. The CDR3 DNA is TGTGCCAGCAGTTCCGGAACGGGAAGCACAGATACGCAGTATTTT.

The chain combines TRBV4-3 with TRBJ1-5; D gene uncertain. CDR1 and CDR2 (germline): LGHNA, YSLEER. The CDR3 sequence is 13 residues long. Trimming removed 0 bases from V and 4 bases from J, with 4 bases in between. CDR3 residues: CASSQDGNQPQHF. Written as DNA, the CDR3 is TGCGCCAGCAGCCAAGACGGGAATCAGCCCCAGCATTTT.

In this sample, this clone turned up a few times. This chain connects TRBV13 to TRBJ2-5; D assignment may be TRBD1 or TRBD2 (5 bases each). CDR1 is PRHDT, CDR2 FYEKMQ, per germline (reference sequence). Trimming cost V 1 base and J 3 bases, with 12 bases left between them. CDR3 size: 15 residues. CDR3 region: CASSLVSEGKETQYF. The CDR3 DNA reads TGTGCCAGCAGCTTAGTATCCGAGGGGAAAGAGACCCAGTACTTC.

V gene TRBV5-3 combines with J gene TRBJ1-5; D remains ambiguous. TRBV5-3 is treated as an ORF (open reading frame) with a function not yet certain. The CDR3 length is 17 residues. The V end was cut by 3 bases, the J end by 5 bases, with 21 bases between. For the CDR3, the DNA is TGTGCCAGAAGCTCCCTCCGATGGGTTTGGGAGTATCAGCCCCAGCATTTT. Protein: CARSSLRWVWEYQPQHF.

The chain uses TRBV7-9 and TRBJ1-1, with TRBD1 identical over 7 bases. After removal of 5 bases from V and 7 bases from J, the junction contained 4 bases not matched to a gene. CDR1 and CDR2 from the germline V gene are SEHNR and FQNEAQ (reference sequence). The CDR3 contains 12 residues. CDR3 DNA: TGTGCCAGCAGCCATGGGACAGATGAAGCTTTCTTT. It translates to CASSHGTDEAFF.